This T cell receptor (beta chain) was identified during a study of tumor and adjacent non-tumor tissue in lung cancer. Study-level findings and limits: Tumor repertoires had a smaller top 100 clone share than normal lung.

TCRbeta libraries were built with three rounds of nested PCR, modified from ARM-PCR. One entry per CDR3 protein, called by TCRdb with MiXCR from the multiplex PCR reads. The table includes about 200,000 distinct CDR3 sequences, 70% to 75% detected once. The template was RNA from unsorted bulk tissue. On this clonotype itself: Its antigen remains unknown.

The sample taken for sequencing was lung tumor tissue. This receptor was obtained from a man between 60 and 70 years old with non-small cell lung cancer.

Here the CDR3 reads CSARDDRIYEQYF. CDR3 nucleotide sequence: TGCAGCGCAAGGGACGATAGGATCTACGAGCAGTACTTC. This chain links TRBV29-1 with TRBJ2-7; perhaps D is TRBD1 or TRBD2 (5 bases each). The germline CDR1 and CDR2 sequences are SQVTM and ANQGSEA. The CDR3 length is 13 residues. V lost 7 bases and J 3 bases, leaving 16 bases between the germline ends.